This T cell receptor beta chain is drawn from a study of cytomegalovirus exposure and HLA in healthy donors. Study-wide results and caveats: Looking again later, the authors saw that most CMV-associated TCR beta chains seemed HLA-restricted. A prior analysis recorded that most TCR beta V segments were productive about 87% or about 30% of the time. Confirmation was obtained in vitro that a few CMV-associated chains are specific for CMV antigens. Some V segments, including TRBV6-2 and TRBV6-3, were excluded as indistinguishable.

In regard to this clone: What it binds is not known.

V lost 6 bases, J lost 9 bases, and 13 bases stayed unmatched. CDR3 length: 15 residues. Germline V lookup: CDR1 MDHEN, CDR2 SYDVKM. With 60 Vbeta and 13 Jbeta primers, the PCR was carried out. This table comes from immunoSEQ multiplex PCR, and its TCRdb copy is limited to in-frame clones, with some not included. The repertoire holds about 110,000 clones, about three quarters seen once, with 2.5% to 3% in the top ten. The sequence came from a woman aged 60-75 years in good health and CMV-seropositive. Sample: PBMCs. The chain uses TRBV28 and TRBJ2-1; 8 bases are shared with TRBD2. This CDR3 is CASSVTSGRAIEQFF. CDR3 sequence (DNA): TGTGCCAGCAGCGTAACTAGCGGAAGAGCAATTGAGCAGTTCTTC.